The sequence of this T cell receptor (beta chain) was determined in a study of blood T cells in healthy people across ages. Study outcomes and limitations: Estimated diversity, derived from one million T cells, was regarded as an underestimate.

Each donor had 7.5 to 10 milliliters of peripheral blood drawn. A minimum of 7 million PBMCs was isolated per sample. Per sample, extraction of total RNA gave at least 5.5 micrograms in every case. This clonotype was detected a few times. Antigen: not known. It was with a sample-barcoded 5' primer and a J-beta primer mix that a second PCR of roughly 7 to 12 cycles was run. MiXCR was run by TCRdb on the 5' RACE reads, yielding one entry per CDR3 protein. The repertoire holds over 600,000 distinct CDR3 sequences, with 35% to 60% as singletons. The CDR3 runs 13 residues. V lost 5 bases, J lost 4 bases, and 3 bases stayed unmatched. Germline assignment: CDR1 KGHSH and CDR2 LQKENI.

Sequencing was done on a sample of blood. The receptor was derived from a man older than 75 in good health. V usage is TRBV18 and J usage is TRBJ2-3; 7 positions match TRBD1. The CDR3 DNA reads as TGTGCCAGCTCAGCAACAGGGGCAGATACGCAGTATTTT. It yields the protein CASSATGADTQYF.